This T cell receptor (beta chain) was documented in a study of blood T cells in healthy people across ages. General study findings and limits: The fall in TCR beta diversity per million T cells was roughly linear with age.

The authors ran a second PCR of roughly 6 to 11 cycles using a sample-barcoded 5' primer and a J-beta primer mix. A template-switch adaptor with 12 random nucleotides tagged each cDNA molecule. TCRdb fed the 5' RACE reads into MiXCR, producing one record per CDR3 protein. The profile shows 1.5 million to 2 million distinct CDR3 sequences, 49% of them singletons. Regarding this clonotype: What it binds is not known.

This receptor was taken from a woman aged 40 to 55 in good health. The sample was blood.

The CDR3: CASSYSGAGGSQPQHF. DNA of the CDR3: TGTGCCAGCAGTTACTCGGGGGCAGGAGGGAGTCAGCCCCAGCATTTT. The chain carries TRBV6-5 and TRBJ1-5; a weak D match, TRBD1 (6 bases). V lost 0 bases, J lost 6 bases, and 15 bases lay in between. Per germline, CDR1 MNHEY and CDR2 SVGAGI. The CDR3 spans 16 residues.